The rows below give T cell receptor beta chains drawn from one sample of a study of radiotherapy plus CTLA-4 blockade in lung cancer. Method: immunoSEQ multiplex PCR; TCRdb's copy keeps in-frame clones and lacks some. The sample shows tens of thousands of clones, more than 70% of them seen only once. The material sequenced was peripheral blood, taken from a patient treated with radiotherapy plus ipilimumab. These receptors all come from a human donor with non-small cell lung cancer who had a complete response to radiotherapy plus ipilimumab. Both conserved end residues are part of each CDR3. Fields, in order: CDR3 length, clone size, V gene, J gene, D gene, CDR3 protein, CDR3 DNA. A D gene is named only where the DNA matches it firmly. Not all rows give a size; the values are once, few, many and, for expanded clones, a class.

13	-	TRBV5-1	TRBJ1-4	TRBD1	CASRRDRNEKLFF	TGCGCCAGCAGACGGGACAGGAATGAAAAACTGTTTTTT
17	-	TRBV11-2	TRBJ2-5	-	CASSLDPAVSRRETQYF	TGTGCCAGCAGCTTAGATCCGGCCGTATCGAGGCGTGAGACCCAGTACTTC
14	-	TRBV5-4	TRBJ1-2	-	CASSQQEREDGYTF	TGTGCCAGCAGCCAACAGGAGAGGGAGGACGGCTACACCTTC
15	-	TRBV6-1	TRBJ2-7	TRBD1	CASSQSEGALRQQYF	TGTGCCAGCAGCCAAAGCGAGGGGGCGCTTAGGCAGCAGTACTTC
15	-	TRBV28	TRBJ1-1	-	CASSLEVRANTEAFF	TGTGCCAGCAGTTTAGAGGTCAGGGCGAACACTGAAGCTTTCTTT
15	-	TRBV6-1	TRBJ2-7	TRBD1	CASSLGTGKYYEQYF	TGTGCCAGCAGCTTAGGGACAGGGAAATACTACGAGCAGTACTTC
14	-	TRBV10-2	TRBJ1-1	TRBD1	CASSKQGGNTEAFF	TGCGCCAGCAGCAAACAGGGGGGGAACACTGAAGCTTTCTTT
13	once	TRBV27	TRBJ2-2	-	CASSFLSTGELFF	TGTGCCAGCAGTTTCCTAAGTACCGGGGAGCTGTTTTTT
17	-	TRBV2	TRBJ2-5	TRBD2	CASSEGTSGGAGETQYF	TGTGCCAGCAGTGAAGGAACTAGCGGGGGGGCCGGGGAGACCCAGTACTTC
12	-	TRBV2	TRBJ1-2	-	CASSAADYGYTF	TGTGCCAGCAGTGCTGCAGACTATGGCTACACCTTC
17	once	TRBV4-1	TRBJ2-1	TRBD2	CASSPRTSGTEYNEQFF	TGCGCCAGCAGCCCTAGGACTAGCGGGACCGAATACAATGAGCAGTTCTTC
17	-	TRBV9	TRBJ1-6	-	CASSVGHSAGRNSPLHF	TGTGCCAGCAGCGTAGGACATTCCGCTGGGAGGAATTCACCCCTCCACTTT
12	few	TRBV10-3	TRBJ2-7	-	CAISSGGHEQYF	TGTGCCATCAGCTCAGGAGGACACGAGCAGTACTTC
16	-	TRBV15	TRBJ2-1	TRBD2	CATSSGLAGGSNEQFF	TGTGCCACCAGCAGCGGACTAGCGGGGGGTTCTAATGAGCAGTTCTTC
14	-	TRBV28	TRBJ2-2	TRBD1	CASRRQGWTGELFF	TGTGCCAGCAGGAGACAGGGGTGGACCGGGGAGCTGTTTTTT
15	-	TRBV7-6	TRBJ1-5	TRBD1	CASSLRQGLGQPQHF	TGTGCCAGCAGCTTACGACAGGGGTTGGGTCAGCCCCAGCATTTT
16	-	TRBV5-1	TRBJ2-7	TRBD2	CASSLTAGTSVYEQYF	TGCGCCAGCAGCTTGACCGCCGGGACTAGCGTATACGAGCAGTACTTC
18	-	TRBV13	TRBJ2-7	TRBD2	CASSLTPGLAGISYEQYF	TGTGCCAGCAGCTTAACACCGGGACTAGCGGGGATCTCCTACGAGCAGTACTTC
14	-	TRBV30	TRBJ2-7	-	CACLGSQGSYEQYF	TGTGCCTGCCTCGGGAGTCAGGGCTCCTACGAGCAGTACTTC
16	-	TRBV7-3	TRBJ2-6	-	CASSLSTLPGANVLTF	TGTGCCAGCAGCTTATCGACTCTGCCTGGGGCCAACGTCCTGACTTTC
13	-	TRBV5-4	TRBJ2-4	-	CASSRSQENIQYF	TGTGCCAGCAGCCGATCACAGGAAAACATTCAGTACTTC
17	-	TRBV7-2	TRBJ2-1	TRBD2	CASSGQVGGNSYNEQFF	TGTGCCAGCAGCGGCCAAGTGGGGGGGAACTCCTACAATGAGCAGTTCTTC
13	-	TRBV7-9	TRBJ1-2	-	CASSLQGHYGYTF	TGTGCCAGCAGCTTACAGGGCCACTATGGCTACACCTTC
18	-	TRBV7-2	TRBJ1-5	TRBD1	CASSLGTKQGASNQPQHF	TGTGCCAGCAGCTTAGGAACGAAACAGGGGGCAAGCAATCAGCCCCAGCATTTT
14	-	TRBV5-4	TRBJ2-7	-	CASSLGQSTYEQYF	TGTGCCAGCAGCTTGGGACAGAGCACCTACGAGCAGTACTTC
13	-	TRBV19	TRBJ1-1	-	CASSIWRDTEAFF	TGTGCCAGTAGTATTTGGCGGGACACTGAAGCTTTCTTT
13	-	TRBV29-1	TRBJ2-7	TRBD2	CSASGSLSYEQYF	TGCAGCGCTAGCGGGAGCCTCTCCTACGAGCAGTACTTC
16	few	TRBV27	TRBJ2-3	-	CASKIGTLRDSDTQYF	TGTGCCAGCAAAATAGGGACTCTGAGGGACTCAGATACGCAGTATTTT
15	-	TRBV19	TRBJ2-7	TRBD1	CASSSGTGNSYEQYF	TGTGCCAGTAGTTCCGGGACAGGCAACTCCTACGAGCAGTACTTC
16	-	TRBV28	TRBJ1-1	-	CASSLSLDSASTEAFF	TGTGCCAGCAGTTTAAGCCTGGACAGCGCCTCTACTGAAGCTTTCTTT
16	-	TRBV18	TRBJ1-1	TRBD1	CASSPMSQGINTEAFF	TGTGCCAGCTCACCAATGTCACAGGGGATAAACACTGAAGCTTTCTTT
13	-	TRBV29-1	TRBJ2-1	TRBD2	CSVGTSGKGEQFF	TGCAGCGTTGGGACTAGCGGGAAGGGGGAGCAGTTCTTC
15	-	TRBV6-5	TRBJ1-5	-	CASSLEPYSNQPQHF	TGTGCCAGCAGTCTAGAGCCGTATAGCAATCAGCCCCAGCATTTT
16	-	TRBV7-9	TRBJ2-3	TRBD2	CASSLRPRGRADTQYF	TGTGCCAGCAGCCTCCGCCCCCGGGGGAGGGCAGATACGCAGTATTTT
16	-	TRBV19	TRBJ2-7	TRBD2	CASSIGLAGGTYEQYF	TGTGCCAGTAGTATAGGACTAGCGGGAGGAACCTACGAGCAGTACTTC
15	few	TRBV19	TRBJ2-5	TRBD2	CASSPRTSLQETQYF	TGTGCCAGTAGTCCGCGGACTAGCCTCCAAGAGACCCAGTACTTC
16	-	TRBV19	TRBJ2-6	TRBD2	CASSGGRVSGANVLTF	TGTGCCAGTAGTGGCGGGAGGGTATCTGGGGCCAACGTCCTGACTTTC
14	-	TRBV7-9	TRBJ2-3	-	CASSPSTEPDTQYF	TGTGCCAGCAGCCCCTCGACGGAGCCAGATACGCAGTATTTT
15	-	TRBV27	TRBJ1-6	TRBD1	CASSSGRGLNSPLHF	TGTGCCAGCAGTTCTGGCAGGGGGCTTAATTCACCCCTCCACTTT
13	-	TRBV15	TRBJ1-2	-	CATSRGGNYGYTF	TGTGCCACCAGCAGAGGCGGGAACTATGGCTACACCTTC
14	-	TRBV6-5	TRBJ1-4	TRBD1	CASSWTGLSEKLFF	TGTGCCAGCAGTTGGACAGGGTTGAGCGAAAAACTGTTTTTT
12	-	TRBV19	TRBJ1-3	-	CASWTAGNTIYF	TGTGCCAGCTGGACAGCCGGAAACACCATATATTTT
13	-	TRBV5-1	TRBJ1-6	-	CASSFEGGRPLHF	TGCGCCAGCAGCTTCGAGGGGGGGAGACCCCTCCACTTT
12	few	TRBV6-1	TRBJ1-1	-	CASQLVGAEAFF	TGTGCCAGCCAGTTGGTGGGCGCTGAAGCTTTCTTT
15	-	TRBV7-9	TRBJ2-7	TRBD1	CASSRRSGTGGEQYF	TGTGCCAGCAGCCGAAGGTCTGGGACAGGGGGCGAGCAGTACTTC
14	-	TRBV9	TRBJ2-5	TRBD2	CASSGLAGVETQYF	TGTGCCAGCAGCGGACTAGCGGGAGTAGAGACCCAGTACTTC
15	-	TRBV5-5	TRBJ2-5	TRBD1	CASSTGTGNKETQYF	TGTGCCAGCAGCACAGGGACAGGGAATAAAGAGACCCAGTACTTC
13	-	TRBV6-5	TRBJ1-2	-	CASTQPGNYGYTF	TGTGCCAGCACCCAGCCGGGGAACTATGGCTACACCTTC
13	-	TRBV27	TRBJ1-1	-	CASSYRVNTEAFF	TGTGCCAGCAGTTACAGGGTGAACACTGAAGCTTTCTTT
15	-	TRBV30	TRBJ2-1	TRBD2	CAWSLAGLTYNEQFF	TGTGCCTGGAGCCTAGCGGGACTTACCTACAATGAGCAGTTCTTC
13	-	TRBV18	TRBJ1-1	TRBD1	CASSPTDRGEAFF	TGTGCCAGCTCACCAACAGACAGGGGTGAAGCTTTCTTT
15	-	TRBV5-8	TRBJ2-7	TRBD1	CASSSRQGISYEQYF	TGTGCCAGCAGCTCAAGACAGGGGATTTCCTACGAGCAGTACTTC
12	-	TRBV29-1	TRBJ2-1	-	CSVQQGHNEQFF	TGCAGCGTCCAACAGGGTCACAATGAGCAGTTCTTC
14	-	TRBV6-5	TRBJ2-1	TRBD1	CASTPGTGYNEQFF	TGTGCCAGCACCCCCGGGACAGGGTACAATGAGCAGTTCTTC
14	-	TRBV6-1	TRBJ1-4	TRBD1	CASIGTATNEKLFF	TGTGCCAGCATTGGGACAGCTACTAATGAAAAACTGTTTTTT
16	-	TRBV2	TRBJ2-2	TRBD2	CASSVRLAGVTGELFF	TGTGCCAGCAGTGTGCGACTAGCGGGAGTCACCGGGGAGCTGTTTTTT
15	-	TRBV6-4	TRBJ1-6	-	CASPCEDSLASPLHF	TGTGCCAGCCCCTGCGAAGACAGTTTGGCTTCACCCCTCCACTTT
14	-	TRBV27	TRBJ2-2	-	CASRLQGNTGELFF	TGTGCCAGCAGATTACAGGGGAACACCGGGGAGCTGTTTTTT
16	-	TRBV7-2	TRBJ1-2	-	CASSTSGGVPDYGYTF	TGTGCCAGCAGCACTAGTGGGGGCGTTCCTGACTATGGCTACACCTTC
13	-	TRBV30	TRBJ2-7	-	CAWNFGSTYEQYF	TGTGCCTGGAATTTCGGGTCAACCTACGAGCAGTACTTC